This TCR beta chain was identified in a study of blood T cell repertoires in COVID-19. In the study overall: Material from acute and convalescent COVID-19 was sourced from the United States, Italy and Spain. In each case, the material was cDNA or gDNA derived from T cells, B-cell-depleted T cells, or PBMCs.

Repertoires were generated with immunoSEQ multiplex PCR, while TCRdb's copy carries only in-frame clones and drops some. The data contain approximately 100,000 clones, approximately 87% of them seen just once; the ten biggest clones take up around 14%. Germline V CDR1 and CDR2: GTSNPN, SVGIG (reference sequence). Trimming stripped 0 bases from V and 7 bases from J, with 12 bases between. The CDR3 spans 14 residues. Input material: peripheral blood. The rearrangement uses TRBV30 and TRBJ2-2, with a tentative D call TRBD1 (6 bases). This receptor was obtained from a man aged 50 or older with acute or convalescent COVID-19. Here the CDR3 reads CAWSVGHSVGELFF. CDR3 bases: TGTGCCTGGAGTGTGGGACATTCCGTCGGGGAGCTGTTTTTT.